Below are 8 T cell receptor beta chains sequenced from a single sample in a study of OX40 agonist ivuxolimab in advanced cancers. TCRdb's table, derived via immunoSEQ multiplex PCR, lists solely in-frame clones and lacks some. The sample lists under 20,000 clones; 80% to 90% were seen once. Sample: CD4+ or CD8+ T cells sorted from blood, taken in a trial of the OX40 agonist ivuxolimab. Source of these receptors: an adult with an advanced solid tumor such as melanoma, head and neck, liver or kidney cancer.

The genes are TRBV2 and TRBJ1-2, with D possibly TRBD1 on 6 matching bases. Germline V gene sequence: CDR1 SNHLY, CDR2 FYNNEI. The CDR3 has 15 amino acids. V lost 8 bases and J 0 bases, leaving 16 bases between the germline ends. The CDR3 sequence is CASGPIRGANYGYTF. The CDR3 DNA is TGTGCCAGCGGCCCTATAAGGGGGGCTAACTATGGCTACACCTTC.

This clone appeared a few times. This chain connects TRBV5-4 to TRBJ1-2; a possible D gene is TRBD1 (5 bases). This CDR3 is built from 15 residues. Germline V gene lookup returns CDR1 SGHNT and CDR2 YYREEE (reference sequence). Trimming took off 1 base at V and 3 bases at J, with 13 bases between the two ends. The CDR3 spells CASSLIEQEDYGYTF. The CDR3, as DNA: TGTGCCAGCAGCTTGATCGAACAGGAGGACTATGGCTACACCTTC.

This clone was counted between two and nine times. The V call is TRBV10-2, the J call TRBJ1-5; D remains unclear. The germline V gene has CDR1 WSHSY and CDR2 SAAADI. The CDR3 totals 12 residues. Trimming removed 0 bases at V and 6 bases at J, with 3 bases between. The CDR3, as DNA: TGCGCCAGCAGTGAGTCGGGTCAGCCCCAGCATTTT. Its translation is CASSESGQPQHF.

The J gene is TRBJ2-5, the V gene TRBV6-1; 7 bases line up with TRBD2. Germline values: CDR1 MNHNS, CDR2 SASEGT. The V gene end was trimmed by 6 bases and the J gene end by 4 bases; junction bases not matched to a gene: 8. The CDR3 length is 14 residues. CDR3 coding DNA: TGTGCCAGCAGCACCGAGCGGGGTGGAGAGACCCAGTACTTC. Residues: CASSTERGGETQYF.

V and J are TRBV6-5 and TRBJ1-1; tentatively, D is TRBD1 (5 bases). The ends were cut back, 6 bases at V and 11 bases at J, with 13 bases in the middle. The CDR3 is made up of 11 amino acids. In germline, CDR1 is MNHEY, CDR2 SVGAGI. CDR3 residues: CASSQRGTAFF. The DNA of the CDR3 is TGTGCCAGCAGCCAGAGGGGTACCGCTTTCTTT.

V gene TRBV30 combines with J gene TRBJ2-3, with TRBD1 identical over 8 bases. Per the germline V gene, CDR1 is GTSNPN and CDR2 is SVGIG (reference sequence). V was clipped by 6 bases and J by 1 base; unmatched bases: 6. The CDR3 length is 14 residues. The CDR3 nucleotides are TGTGCCTGCGCCAGGGGGCGCGGCACAGATACGCAGTATTTT. Amino acids: CACARGRGTDTQYF.

This chain uses TRBV7-9 with TRBJ2-7; 8 bases map to TRBD1. Germline-derived CDR1 and CDR2 are SEHNR and FQNEAQ (reference sequence). V was clipped by 3 bases and J by 4 bases; unmatched bases: 5. This CDR3 has 14 amino acids. CDR3 protein: CASSFGTGNYEQYF. CDR3 sequence (DNA): TGTGCCAGCAGCTTCGGGACAGGCAATTACGAGCAGTACTTC.

The V gene is TRBV5-6, the J gene TRBJ2-3; 9 bases align to TRBD1. CDR3 size: 16 residues. The ends lost 6 bases at V and 4 bases at J; junction bases unmatched: 12. Germline CDR1 SGHDT, CDR2 YYEEEE. The CDR3 region has the DNA TGTGCCAGCATCCTCCCGAGACAGGGGGTTTCAGATACGCAGTATTTT. Amino acid sequence: CASILPRQGVSDTQYF.